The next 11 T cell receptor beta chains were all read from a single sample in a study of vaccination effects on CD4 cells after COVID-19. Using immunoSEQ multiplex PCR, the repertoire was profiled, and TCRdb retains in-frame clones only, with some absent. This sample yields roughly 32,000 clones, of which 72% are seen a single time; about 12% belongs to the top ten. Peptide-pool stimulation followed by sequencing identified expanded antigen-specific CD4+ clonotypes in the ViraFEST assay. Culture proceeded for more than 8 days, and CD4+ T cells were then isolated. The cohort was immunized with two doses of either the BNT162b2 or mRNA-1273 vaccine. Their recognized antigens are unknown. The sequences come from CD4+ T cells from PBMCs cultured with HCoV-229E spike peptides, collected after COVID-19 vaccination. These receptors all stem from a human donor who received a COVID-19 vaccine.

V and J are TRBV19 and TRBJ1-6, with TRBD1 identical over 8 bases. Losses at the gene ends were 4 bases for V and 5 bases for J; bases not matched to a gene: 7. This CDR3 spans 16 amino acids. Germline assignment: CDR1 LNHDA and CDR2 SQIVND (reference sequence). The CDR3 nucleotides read TGTGCCAGTAGTACCCGGACAGGGAAAAATAATTCACCCCTCCACTTT. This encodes CASSTRTGKNNSPLHF.

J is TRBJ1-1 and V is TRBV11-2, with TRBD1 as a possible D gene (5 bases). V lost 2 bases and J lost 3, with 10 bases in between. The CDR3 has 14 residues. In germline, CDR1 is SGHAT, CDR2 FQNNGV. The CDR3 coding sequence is TGTGCCAGCAGCTTATCTGGGGCTTACACTGAAGCTTTCTTT. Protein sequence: CASSLSGAYTEAFF.

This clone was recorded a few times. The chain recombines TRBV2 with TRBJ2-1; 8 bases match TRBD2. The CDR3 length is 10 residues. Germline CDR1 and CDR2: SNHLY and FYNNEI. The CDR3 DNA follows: TGTGCGAGCGGGGGAAACGAGCAGTTCTTC. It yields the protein CASGGNEQFF.

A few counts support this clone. CDR3 nucleotides: TGTGCCACGGGACAGTTCAATCAGCCCCAGCATTTT. Protein sequence: CATGQFNQPQHF. V and J are TRBV10-3 and TRBJ1-5; the match to TRBD1 covers 7 bases. This CDR3 is 12 amino acids long. Looked up from germline, CDR1 is ENHRY and CDR2 is SYGVKD. The junction had 3 bases not matched to a gene; V was cut back by 10 bases and J by 3 bases.

The CDR3 sequence: CASSRRTRVDEQFF. CDR3 nucleotide sequence: TGCGCCAGCAGCAGGAGGACTAGAGTGGATGAGCAGTTCTTC. The V and J genes are TRBV5-1 and TRBJ2-1; TRBD2 agrees at 7 bases. The CDR3 consists of 14 residues. Trimming cost V 4 bases and J 8 bases; bases outside gene matches: 9. Germline V gene data show CDR1 as SGHRS and CDR2 as YFSETQ.

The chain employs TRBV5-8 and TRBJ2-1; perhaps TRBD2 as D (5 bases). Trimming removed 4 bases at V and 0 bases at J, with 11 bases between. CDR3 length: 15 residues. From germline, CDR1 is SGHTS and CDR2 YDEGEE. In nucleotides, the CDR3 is TGTGCCAGCAGCGCCCTGGGGAGCTCCTACAATGAGCAGTTCTTC. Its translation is CASSALGSSYNEQFF.

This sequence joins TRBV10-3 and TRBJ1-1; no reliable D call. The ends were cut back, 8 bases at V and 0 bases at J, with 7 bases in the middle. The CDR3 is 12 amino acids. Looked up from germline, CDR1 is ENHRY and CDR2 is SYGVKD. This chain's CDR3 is CAIQNMNTEAFF. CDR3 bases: TGTGCCATCCAAAATATGAACACTGAAGCTTTCTTT.

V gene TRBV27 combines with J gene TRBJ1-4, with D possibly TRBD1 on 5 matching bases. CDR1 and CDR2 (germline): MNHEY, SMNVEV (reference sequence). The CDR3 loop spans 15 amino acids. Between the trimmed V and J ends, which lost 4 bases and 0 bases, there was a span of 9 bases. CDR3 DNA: TGTGCCAGCAGTTCGCAGGGTCCAACTAATGAAAAACTGTTTTTT. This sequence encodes CASSSQGPTNEKLFF.

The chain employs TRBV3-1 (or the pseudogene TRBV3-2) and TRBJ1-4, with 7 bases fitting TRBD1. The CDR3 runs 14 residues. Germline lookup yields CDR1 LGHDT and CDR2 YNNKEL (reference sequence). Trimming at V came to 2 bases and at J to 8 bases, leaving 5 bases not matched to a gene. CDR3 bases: TGTGCCAGCAGCCAACCTGACAGGGACGAAAAACTGTTTTTT. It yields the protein CASSQPDRDEKLFF.

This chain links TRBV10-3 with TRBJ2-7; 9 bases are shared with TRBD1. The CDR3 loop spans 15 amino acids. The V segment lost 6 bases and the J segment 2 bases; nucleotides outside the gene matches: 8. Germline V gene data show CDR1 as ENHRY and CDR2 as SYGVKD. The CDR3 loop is CAIRKGGTGTYEQYF. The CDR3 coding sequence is TGTGCCATCAGGAAGGGTGGGACAGGGACCTACGAGCAGTACTTC.

The CDR3 coding sequence is TGTGCCAGCAGCTTATCGGGACAGGGGAACACTGAAGCTTTCTTT. This translates into CASSLSGQGNTEAFF. This rearrangement joins TRBV11-3 to TRBJ1-1; TRBD1 matches at 9 bases. This CDR3 comprises 15 residues. Germline lookup yields CDR1 SGHNT and CDR2 YENEEA. With 2 bases clipped from V and 1 base from J, the junction kept 2 bases outside the gene matches. Using reference TRBV11-3 and TRBJ1-1 for the parts outside the CDR3, the full variable domain is EAGVVQSPRYKIIEKKQPVAFWCNPISGHNTLYWYLQNLGQGPELLIRYENEEAVDDSQLPKDRFSAERLKGVDSTLKIQPAELGDSAVYLCASSLSGQGNTEAFFGQGTRLTVV.